This T cell receptor (beta chain) was sequenced in a study of beta chain features in type 1 diabetes. Notes on the study in general: In every one of the four CD4+ subsets, TCRB CDR3s were moderately but significantly shorter in Type 1 diabetes patients.

This clone has more than one count but fewer than ten. Its target is not known. Isolated RNA was reverse transcribed in full, so expressed TCRB transcripts were sequenced. The protocol was immunoSEQ multiplex PCR, while the TCRdb copy is restricted to in-frame clones and leaves out a portion. This table holds 640,000 or so clones, over 12% found once. Germline loops: CDR1 ENHRY, CDR2 SYGVKD. The V end was cut by 3 bases, the J end by 7 bases, with 17 bases between. This CDR3 region has 15 residues. The source of this sequence is a man aged 18 to 29 with type 1 diabetes. The sample taken for sequencing was naive CD4+ T cells from blood. This sequence joins TRBV10-3 and TRBJ2-3, with D perhaps TRBD2 (6 bases). The CDR3 region has the DNA TGTGCCATCAGTGAAAGTCGTGCGGGAAGGAATACGCAGTATTTT. Encoded protein: CAISESRAGRNTQYF.